The next 15 T cell receptor beta chains were all read from a single sample in a study of Graves' ophthalmopathy and Graves' hyperthyroidism. CDR3 regions of TCR beta were amplified from RNA transcripts. HTBI-primed RT-PCR formed the first round, and a multiplex PCR formed the second. TCRdb used MiXCR to reprocess the multiplex PCR reads, holding one entry per CDR3 protein. Of roughly 700,000 distinct CDR3 sequences listed, roughly two fifths were seen once; the top ten hold roughly 45%. Material: peripheral blood. Every receptor here comes from an adult man with Graves' ophthalmopathy.

This clonotype came up a few times. The V and J genes are TRBV6-5 and TRBJ2-5; 8 positions agree with TRBD1. The CDR3 extends over 19 amino acids. V dropped 0 bases and J dropped 0; count of bases not matched to a gene: 12. CDR1 and CDR2 from the germline V gene are MNHEY and SVGAGI. For the CDR3, the DNA is TGTGCCAGCAGTTACTCAATATCCCTGAGGACAGGGAACCAAGAGACCCAGTACTTC. Protein: CASSYSISLRTGNQETQYF.

There are a few counts of this clonotype. V and J are TRBV6-4 and TRBJ1-5, with D perhaps matching TRBD1 (5 bases). The length of the CDR3 is 14 residues. V lost 5 bases to trimming and J lost 4 bases, with 12 bases between them. Germline CDR1 MRHNA, CDR2 SNTAGT. The DNA for the CDR3 is TGTGCCAGCAGTTTACAGGATCCGAATCAGCCCCAGCATTTT. Translation gives CASSLQDPNQPQHF.

The DNA of the CDR3 is TGTGCCAGCGGTGAGGGTGCTCATCAGCCCCAGCATTTT. This translates into CASGEGAHQPQHF. This chain joins TRBV10-3 and TRBJ1-5; D remains ambiguous. Germline V gene sequence: CDR1 ENHRY, CDR2 SYGVKD. V lost 10 bases to trimming and J lost 5 bases, with 15 bases between them. The CDR3 loop spans 13 amino acids.

This chain joins TRBV29-1 and TRBJ1-2; TRBD1 agrees at 9 bases. This CDR3 has 15 amino acids. Germline loops: CDR1 SQVTM, CDR2 ANQGSEA. V lost 6 bases to trimming and J lost 6 bases; unmatched junction nucleotides: 14. CDR3 amino acids: CSVLGGQGTNDGYTF. DNA of the CDR3: TGCAGCGTGTTGGGCGGACAGGGGACGAATGATGGCTACACCTTC.

In this sample, this clonotype turned up a few times. V is TRBV15 and J is TRBJ1-4; D unclear. The CDR3 covers 15 residues. Germline CDR1 is LNHNV and CDR2 is YYDKDF (reference sequence). Trimming left V 1 base short and J 2 bases short, with 8 bases between. CDR3 amino acids: CATSRVGNTNEKLFF. As DNA, the CDR3 is TGTGCCACCAGCAGAGTCGGGAACACTAATGAAAAACTGTTTTTT. The full variable domain, rest sourced from reference TRBV15 and TRBJ1-4, is DAMVIQNPRYQVTQFGKPVTLSCSQTLNHNVMYWYQQKSSQAPKLLFHYYDKDFNNEADTPDNFQSRRPNTSFCFLDIRSPGLGDTAMYLCATSRVGNTNEKLFFGSGTQLSVL.

The chain joins TRBV25-1 to TRBJ1-6; a weak D match, TRBD1 (6 bases). The length of the CDR3 is 13 residues. Trimming removed 9 bases at V and 7 bases at J, with 13 bases between. Germline V gene data show CDR1 as MGHDK and CDR2 as SYGVNS. CDR3 coding DNA: TGTGCCAGTTTCAGGGGTGAGAATTCACCCCTCCACTTT. Protein product: CASFRGENSPLHF.

A word on this clonotype: Possible read error: a much larger clone is one base away. This chain connects TRBV24-1 to TRBJ1-5, with TRBD1 matching over 8 bases. The CDR3 covers 15 residues. V dropped 11 bases and J dropped 3; count of bases not matched to a gene: 11. Germline V lookup: CDR1 KGHDR, CDR2 SFDVKD. CDR3 sequence reads: CASTTDRAPNQPQHF. The CDR3 DNA follows: TGTGCCAGCACCACGGACAGGGCCCCCAATCAGCCCCAGCATTTT.

The gene calls are TRBV25-1 and TRBJ1-2; perhaps TRBD1 as D (5 bases). The length of the CDR3 is 16 residues. Germline loops: CDR1 MGHDK, CDR2 SYGVNS. V lost 6 bases, J lost 6 bases, and 23 bases lay in between. Here the CDR3 reads CASSDRPPGYEDGYTF. The CDR3 coding sequence is TGTGCCAGCAGCGACCGACCCCCAGGGTATGAGGATGGCTACACCTTC.

Ten or more counts support this clonotype. The chain carries TRBV25-1 and TRBJ1-2; D uncertain. This CDR3 comprises 13 residues. V was clipped by 2 bases and J by 8 bases, with 12 bases between them. Germline assignment: CDR1 MGHDK and CDR2 SYGVNS. The CDR3 nucleotides are TGTGCCAGCAGTGAACTCGCCAGTAAGGGCTACACCTTC. The encoded protein is CASSELASKGYTF.

The genes are TRBV5-1 and TRBJ1-5; D gene uncertain. Trimming stripped 7 bases from V and 7 bases from J, with 3 bases between. Germline CDR1 reads SGHRS; CDR2 reads YFSETQ. The CDR3 totals 9 residues. The CDR3 sequence is CASPQPQHF. The CDR3 region has the DNA TGCGCCAGCCCCCAGCCCCAGCATTTT.

The chain combines TRBV12-3 or TRBV12-4 with TRBJ2-2; D gene unclear. Trimming took 2 bases from V and 1 from J, leaving 8 bases between them. The CDR3 runs to 15 residues. The CDR3 loop is CASSLTLGNTGELFF. The CDR3, as DNA: TGTGCCAGCAGTTTAACTCTTGGGAACACCGGGGAGCTGTTTTTT.

This clonotype occurred a few times. J is TRBJ1-5 and V is TRBV20-1; D gene ambiguous. Germline V gene sequence: CDR1 DFQATT, CDR2 SNEGSKA (reference sequence). CDR3 length equals 15 residues. Trimming took 2 bases from V and 0 from J, leaving 11 bases between them. As DNA, the CDR3 is TGCAGTGCTAGAAAGAAGACACTTAGCAATCAGCCCCAGCATTTT. This encodes CSARKKTLSNQPQHF.

V usage is TRBV12-3 or TRBV12-4 and J usage is TRBJ2-7, with 13 positions matching TRBD2. The V segment lost 4 bases and the J segment 7 bases; nucleotides outside the gene matches: 13. The CDR3 is 17 residues long. The CDR3 spells CASSYPGGLAGAGEQYF. For the CDR3, the DNA is TGTGCCAGCAGTTACCCTGGCGGACTAGCGGGAGCGGGGGAGCAGTACTTC.

The chain links TRBV20-1 to TRBJ1-3; the D gene is possibly TRBD1 (5 bases). There are 15 residues in the CDR3. Germline values: CDR1 DFQATT, CDR2 SNEGSKA (reference sequence). Between the trimmed V and J ends, which lost 0 bases and 4 bases, there was a span of 13 bases. CDR3 nucleotides: TGCAGTGCTAGAGATGGCAGGGTACAAGGAAACACCATATATTTT. This gives the protein CSARDGRVQGNTIYF.

On this clonotype: Sequence at one end of the junction differs from germline and may be a read error. This chain joins TRBV7-2 and TRBJ1-2; 7 bases are a match to TRBD1. Germline assignment: CDR1 SGHTA and CDR2 FQGNSA. The CDR3 loop spans 15 amino acids. The CDR3 nucleotides read TGTGCCAGCAGCCCCACGACAGGGCAAAACTCTGGCTACACCTTC. Residues: CASSPTTGQNSGYTF.